The 10 T cell receptor beta chains presented below share a single source sample, sequenced in a study of cytomegalovirus exposure and HLA in healthy donors. Amplification used 60 Vbeta primers and 13 Jbeta primers. The assay was immunoSEQ multiplex PCR, and TCRdb's table has in-frame clones only and misses some. Of fewer than 200,000 clones detected, 70% to 80% appear once; the ten largest clones hold about 0.69%. Sequencing was performed on PBMCs. The receptor set was obtained from a female donor in good health and CMV-seronegative.

The V call is TRBV18, the J call TRBJ2-5, with D perhaps TRBD1 (6 bases). The J call may be incorrect, as the DNA end agrees better with TRBJ2-7. This CDR3 has 15 residues. Germline-derived CDR1 and CDR2 are KGHSH and LQKENI. The chain's CDR3 is CASSPLRDNSYEQYF. The CDR3 DNA sequence: TGTGCCAGCTCACCACTTCGGGACAACTCCTACGAGCAGTACTTC.

This chain links TRBV4-3 with TRBJ2-5, with TRBD1 matching over 9 bases. The CDR3 runs to 16 residues. The J segment lost 3 bases and the V segment lost 0 bases, leaving 5 bases of the junction unmatched. Looked up from germline, CDR1 is LGHNA and CDR2 is YSLEER. The CDR3 loop reads CASSQDRWTGEETQYF. The CDR3 region has the DNA TGCGCCAGCAGCCAAGATCGTTGGACAGGGGAAGAGACCCAGTACTTC.

Turning to this clone: This sample includes further DNA sequences coding for the same CDR3. The rearrangement joins TRBV30 to TRBJ1-3; D might be TRBD1 (6 bases). Germline V gene data show CDR1 as GTSNPN and CDR2 as SVGIG (reference sequence). Trimming stripped 5 bases from V and 4 bases from J, with 9 bases between. The CDR3 is 12 amino acids. CDR3 loop: CAWGQGGNTIYF. Here the CDR3 DNA reads TGTGCCTGGGGGCAGGGGGGAAACACCATATATTTT.

The chain uses TRBV4-3 and TRBJ1-2; D remains ambiguous. V was trimmed by 5 bases and J by 4 bases, leaving 17 bases between them. CDR1 LGHNA and CDR2 YSLEER come from the germline V gene. The CDR3 has 15 amino acids. The CDR3 DNA is TGCGCCAGCAGCGCAAGCTATATGTCTGCCTATGGCTACACCTTC. Translated, it gives CASSASYMSAYGYTF.

This clone was recorded once. This sequence joins TRBV10-3 and TRBJ2-7; 11 nucleotides match TRBD2. V was pared by 6 bases and J by 3 bases, with 4 bases of the junction left unmatched. The CDR3 loop spans 14 amino acids. Germline CDR1 is ENHRY and CDR2 is SYGVKD. The CDR3 is CAIRTGTSGYEQYF. The CDR3 DNA reads TGTGCCATCAGAACCGGGACTAGCGGCTACGAGCAGTACTTC.

This clone was counted a single time. The genes are TRBV7-9 and TRBJ1-3, with TRBD1 matching 9 bases. Germline V gene lookup returns CDR1 SEHNR and CDR2 FQNEAQ (reference sequence). There are 15 residues in the CDR3. The V segment lost 6 bases and the J segment 3 bases; nucleotides outside the gene matches: 6. CDR3 bases: TGTGCCAGCAGTCACAGGGGGCCCGGTGGAAACACCATATATTTT. Amino acids: CASSHRGPGGNTIYF.

J is TRBJ1-2 and V is TRBV5-1; TRBD1 matches at 8 bases. The CDR3 runs to 15 residues. Germline V CDR1 and CDR2: SGHRS, YFSETQ. V lost 0 bases, J lost 7 bases, and 8 bases stayed unmatched. DNA of the CDR3: TGCGCCAGCAGCTTGGAAATAGACAGGGGCTCTGGCTACACCTTC. Its translation: CASSLEIDRGSGYTF. The variable domain in full, with the rest retrieved from reference TRBV5-1 and TRBJ1-2, is KAGVTQTPRYLIKTRGQQVTLSCSPISGHRSVSWYQQTPGQGLQFLFEYFSETQRNKGNFPGRFSGRQFSNSRSEMNVSTLELGDSALYLCASSLEIDRGSGYTFGSGTRLTVV.

The genes are TRBV27 and TRBJ1-1; D might be TRBD1 (6 bases). The length of the CDR3 is 13 residues. V was cut by 3 bases and J by 4 bases, with 9 bases left in between. The V gene's germline CDR1 is MNHEY and CDR2 SMNVEV (reference sequence). The CDR3 DNA follows: TGTGCCAGCAGTTTCCAAGGGGGCACTGAAGCTTTCTTT. Encoded protein: CASSFQGGTEAFF.

J is TRBJ2-7 and V is TRBV28, with 8 bases that match TRBD2. This CDR3 is 16 amino acids long. The V gene's germline CDR1 is MDHEN and CDR2 SYDVKM. Unmatched junction bases numbered 12, after V lost 7 bases and J lost 1 base. CDR3 sequence reads: CASIGGAKRESYEQYF. The DNA for the CDR3 is TGTGCCAGCATAGGGGGAGCGAAGCGGGAGTCCTACGAGCAGTACTTC.

The J gene is TRBJ2-1, the V gene TRBV5-1, with 16 bases matching TRBD2. The CDR3 has 18 amino acids. Per the germline V gene, CDR1 is SGHRS and CDR2 is YFSETQ. The trim removed 4 bases at V and 7 bases at J, leaving 11 bases unmatched. The CDR3 loop reads CASSTGTSGRAFSNEQFF. Written as DNA, the CDR3 is TGCGCCAGCAGCACCGGGACTAGCGGGAGGGCGTTTTCGAATGAGCAGTTCTTC.